This T cell receptor beta chain originates from a study of shared clonotypes between healthy human individuals. The germline gives CDR1 MGHRA, CDR2 YSYEKL. Trimming removed 1 base at V and 8 bases at J, with 17 bases between. This CDR3 comprises 15 residues. The method was immunoSEQ multiplex PCR; TCRdb's version includes in-frame clones alone and lacks a portion of them. The sample holds a few million clones, more than 90% seen once. The count of this clone is one. Its cognate antigen is unknown. Study-wide results and limits: It was observed that approximately 5% of naive CD4 clonotypes were shared across a handful of donors. Estimated richness was generally greater in naive than memory subsets. In the sorted subsets, rarefaction showed sequencing was incomplete despite large depth. Lower generation probabilities were found for non-shared clonotypes than for those shared by all four donors.

The TCR originated in a man aged 18 to 29 in good health. The specimen was naive CD4+ T cells sorted from blood. Documented subset: CD45RA+ positively selected. The rearrangement uses TRBV4-1 and TRBJ1-2; D remains unclear. The CDR3 sequence is CASSQAPLVLEGYTF. The CDR3, as DNA: TGCGCCAGCAGCCAAGCCCCCCTGGTATTGGAGGGCTACACCTTC.